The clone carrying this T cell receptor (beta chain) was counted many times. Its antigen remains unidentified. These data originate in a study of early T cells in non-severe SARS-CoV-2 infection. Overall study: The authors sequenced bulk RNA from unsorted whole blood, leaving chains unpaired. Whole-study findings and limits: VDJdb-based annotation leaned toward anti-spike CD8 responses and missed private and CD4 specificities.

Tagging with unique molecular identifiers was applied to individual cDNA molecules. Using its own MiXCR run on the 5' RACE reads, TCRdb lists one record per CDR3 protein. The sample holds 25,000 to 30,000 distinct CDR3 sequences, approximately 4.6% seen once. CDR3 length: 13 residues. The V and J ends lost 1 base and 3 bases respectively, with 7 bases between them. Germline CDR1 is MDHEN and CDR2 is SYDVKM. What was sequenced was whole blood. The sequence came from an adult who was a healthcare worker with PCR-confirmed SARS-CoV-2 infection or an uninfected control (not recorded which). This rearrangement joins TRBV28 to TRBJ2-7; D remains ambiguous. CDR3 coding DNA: TGTGCCAGCAGTTTATCACCTAACTACGAGCAGTACTTC. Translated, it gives CASSLSPNYEQYF.